Sequencing of this T cell receptor (beta chain) was carried out in a study of CD8 T cells in Susac syndrome (dated by TCRdb to between 2017 and 2020). Study-level background: Of the Susac syndrome patients who were sequenced, roughly six had clinically active disease and 8 or 9 were in clinical remission. The study compared CD8+ T cell repertoire clonality among 12 healthy donors, some 14 Susac syndrome patients and some 16 multiple sclerosis patients. At the time of blood withdrawal, Susac syndrome patients were either therapy-naive, taking corticosteroids (with some also receiving IVIg), or on IVIg alone. Whether CD8+ T cell activation and differentiation in Susac syndrome was antigen driven was tested using repertoire sequencing. Study-level results and caveats: Around 16 and five Susac-specific public clones were found in the total CD8+ and CD8+ TEMRA repertoires, respectively. The number of individuals in the TCR sequencing and HLA analysis was recognized as being relatively small. CD8+ repertoires in Susac syndrome showed clonal expansion, which was highest in CD8+ TEMRA cells and was greater in clinically active patients than in remitting patients.

Reading the germline V gene gives CDR1 SGDLS and CDR2 YYNGEE. Counted from cysteine to phenylalanine, this CDR3 has 14 amino acids. Only the CDR3 part of the read is kept: 42 bases, read in frame from the first base. V and J lose 4 bases and 4 bases, and a span of 14 bases separates them. RNA was extracted using the RNeasy kit, and about 0.5 to 1 microgram was reverse transcribed with random hexamers. TCR beta CDR3 regions were amplified with the immunoSEQ multiplex PCR assay covering 54 Vbeta and 13 Jbeta segments. Bias from PCR amplification was corrected by using a synthetic template baseline for primer optimization and for computational correction. Regarding the original processing steps: Only productive sequences were kept, with reads annotated to V, D and J genes according to IMGT and analyzed in immunoSEQ Analyzer. Clonality was calculated as one minus the Shannon entropy normalized by log2 of the number of productive unique sequences. For each patient and control, public and private clones were evaluated within the 100 most prevalent clones. A clone was defined as Susac-specific if it was absent from the healthy and MS cohorts, from some 1,100 published viral clones and from other ImmuneACCESS disease sequences. The public sequencing data were trimmed at Q25 with fastp and processed into clonotypes with MiXCR by TCRdb, which kept only in-frame beta chains. All rows with the same CDR3 protein become a single entry with the most common DNA and genes. These V and J calls derive from TCRdb rather than the authors' analysis. Within this sample are about 120,000 distinct CDR3 sequences, with around 94% of them counted one time only. More than 0.2% of the sample is taken by the ten largest.

Peripheral blood CD8+ and CD4+ T cells from healthy donors, Susac syndrome patients and multiple sclerosis patients were profiled by high-throughput TCR beta sequencing. The Susac syndrome patients fulfilled recently defined diagnostic criteria for either definite or probable disease. Bulk CD8+ and CD4+ T cells were purified by magnetic negative isolation, whereas CD8+ TEMRA cells were enriched by FACS. Blood was drawn into EDTA tubes, processed within 24 hours, and PBMCs were isolated by density gradient centrifugation. PBMCs destined for TCR sequencing were cryopreserved in liquid nitrogen and later thawed in a 37 °C water bath. A purity of at least 90% was achieved for sorted or isolated CD4+, CD8+ and CD8+ TEMRA cells. About this clonotype: Its antigen is not yet known. Within one base of it there is no much larger clone, and no base qualities were kept.

This receptor was taken from a human donor with Susac syndrome. In this chain, TRBV9 is recombined with TRBJ1-2; a tentative D call is TRBD1 (5 bases match). Input material: CD8+ T cells from PBMCs. The CDR3: CASSPRQQTYGYTF. The DNA sequence is TGTGCCAGCAGCCCACGACAGCAAACCTATGGCTACACCTTC.